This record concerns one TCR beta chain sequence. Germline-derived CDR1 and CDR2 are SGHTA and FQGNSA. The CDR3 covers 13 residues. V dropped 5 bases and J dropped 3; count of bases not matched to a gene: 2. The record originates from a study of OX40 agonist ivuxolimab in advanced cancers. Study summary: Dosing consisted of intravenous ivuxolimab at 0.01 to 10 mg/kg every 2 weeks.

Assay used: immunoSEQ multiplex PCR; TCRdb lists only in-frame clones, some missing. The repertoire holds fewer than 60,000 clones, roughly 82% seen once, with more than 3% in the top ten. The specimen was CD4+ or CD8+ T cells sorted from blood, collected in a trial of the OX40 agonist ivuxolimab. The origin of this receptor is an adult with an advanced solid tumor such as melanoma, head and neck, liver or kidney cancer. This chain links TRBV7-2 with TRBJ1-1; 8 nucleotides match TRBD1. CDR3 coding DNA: TGTGCCAGCAGCACGGACAGGGACACTGAAGCTTTCTTT. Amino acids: CASSTDRDTEAFF.